The 17 T cell receptor beta chains below come from one sample, sequenced in a study of shared clonotypes between healthy human individuals. Data came from immunoSEQ multiplex PCR; TCRdb stores just in-frame clones and leaves some out. The sample holds over 400,000 clones, 90% to 97% seen once. Sequencing was carried out using naive CD4+ T cells sorted from blood. Subset indicated: CD45RA+ positively selected. The receptors derive from a woman aged 25 to 45 in good health.

This rearrangement joins TRBV7-2 to TRBJ2-6; maybe TRBD1 (5 bases). This CDR3 is 15 amino acids long. CDR1 and CDR2 from the germline V gene are SGHTA and FQGNSA. V gave up 7 bases and J gave up 0 bases, with 10 bases separating them. This CDR3 reads CASTLDSSGANVLTF. The CDR3 region has the DNA TGTGCCAGCACCCTAGACAGCTCTGGGGCCAACGTCCTGACTTTC.

For this clone: Other DNA sequences from this sample encode an identical CDR3 as well. This CDR3 is CASRAGGPTGELFF. The CDR3 nucleotides read TGTGCCAGCAGAGCGGGAGGGCCGACCGGGGAGCTGTTTTTT. The chain is built from TRBV28 and TRBJ2-2; 10 bases line up with TRBD2. Germline CDR1 is MDHEN and CDR2 is SYDVKM. The CDR3 totals 14 residues. The V gene end was trimmed by 6 bases and the J gene end by 5 bases; junction bases not matched to a gene: 3.

CDR3 DNA sequence: TGCGCCAGCAGCCCTACGGCGGGGGGCAGCTTTGGGCAGTACTTC. Its protein product is CASSPTAGGSFGQYF. The chain employs TRBV4-1 and TRBJ2-5, with 8 nucleotides matching TRBD2. CDR1 and CDR2 from the germline V gene are MGHRA and YSYEKL. This CDR3 comprises 15 residues. V was pared by 4 bases and J by 11 bases, with 15 bases of the junction left unmatched.

V gene TRBV9 combines with J gene TRBJ2-1; TRBD2 matches at 9 bases. V shed 0 bases, J shed 2 bases, and the junction held 9 bases outside the gene matches. In germline, CDR1 is SGDLS, CDR2 YYNGEE. The CDR3 runs 18 residues. CDR3 DNA sequence: TGTGCCAGCAGCGTAGCTACGAGCGGGAGGTTTACCTACAATGAGCAGTTCTTC. It codes for CASSVATSGRFTYNEQFF.

The J gene is TRBJ2-2, the V gene TRBV27; D is unresolved. V lost 3 bases to trimming and J lost 2 bases, with 10 bases between them. The V gene's germline CDR1 is MNHEY and CDR2 SMNVEV (reference sequence). The CDR3 consists of 15 residues. The CDR3 DNA sequence: TGTGCCAGCAGTTTCAGTTGGCCAAACACCGGGGAGCTGTTTTTT. It translates to CASSFSWPNTGELFF.

V gene TRBV28 combines with J gene TRBJ2-7; the D gene is possibly TRBD2 (6 bases). V lost 4 bases and J 7 bases, leaving 11 bases between the germline ends. Germline-derived CDR1 and CDR2 are MDHEN and SYDVKM. The CDR3 is made up of 12 amino acids. CDR3 coding DNA: TGTGCCAGCAGTTCCCGACGGGGGGAGCAGTACTTC. Its protein is CASSSRRGEQYF.

The chain carries TRBV28 and TRBJ2-7, with D perhaps TRBD2 (6 bases). The V end was cut by 5 bases, the J end by 3 bases, with 17 bases between. Looked up from germline, CDR1 is MDHEN and CDR2 is SYDVKM. The CDR3 extends over 15 amino acids. The CDR3 DNA is TGTGCCAGCAGTCCACCGGGACTGGGATTCTACGAGCAGTACTTC. It specifies CASSPPGLGFYEQYF.

This sequence joins TRBV15 and TRBJ1-2; tentatively, D is TRBD1 (5 bases). The CDR3 sequence is 15 residues long. CDR1 LNHNV and CDR2 YYDKDF come from the germline V gene (reference sequence). V lost 5 bases and J lost 6, with 19 bases in between. CDR3 bases: TGTGCCACCAGCCCCTCCGCTGGGGGGATTAATGGCTACACCTTC. Amino acids: CATSPSAGGINGYTF. The full variable domain, in which reference TRBV15 and TRBJ1-2 provide the parts outside the CDR3, is DAMVIQNPRYQVTQFGKPVTLSCSQTLNHNVMYWYQQKSSQAPKLLFHYYDKDFNNEADTPDNFQSRRPNTSFCFLDIRSPGLGDTAMYLCATSPSAGGINGYTFGSGTRLTVV.

The rearrangement uses TRBV7-9 and TRBJ1-4, with TRBD1 matching 8 bases. The CDR3 spans 13 residues. The germline gives CDR1 SEHNR, CDR2 FQNEAQ (reference sequence). The V segment lost 3 bases and the J segment 6 bases; nucleotides outside the gene matches: 0. The CDR3 coding sequence is TGTGCCAGCAGCTTGGGACAGGATGAAAAACTGTTTTTT. It encodes CASSLGQDEKLFF.

The chain has TRBV27 and TRBJ2-2; 11 bases agree with TRBD2. V lost 5 bases to trimming and J lost 4 bases; unmatched junction nucleotides: 3. The CDR3 spans 15 residues. From germline, CDR1 is MNHEY and CDR2 SMNVEV (reference sequence). The CDR3, as DNA: TGTGCCAGCAGTGTAGCGGGAGGGGGCACCGGGGAGCTGTTTTTT. Translated, it gives CASSVAGGGTGELFF.

V and J are TRBV5-1 and TRBJ2-5, with 11 positions matching TRBD2. Germline assignment: CDR1 SGHRS and CDR2 YFSETQ. CDR3 length: 17 amino acids. The V segment lost 0 bases and the J segment 2 bases; nucleotides outside the gene matches: 6. CDR3 sequence: CASSLGLAGSTQETQYF. The CDR3 DNA follows: TGCGCCAGCAGCTTGGGACTAGCGGGATCTACTCAAGAGACCCAGTACTTC.

The chain joins TRBV27 to TRBJ2-1; TRBD2 agrees at 9 bases. The J segment lost 7 bases and the V segment lost 6 bases, leaving 13 bases of the junction unmatched. The CDR3 is made up of 16 amino acids. CDR1 is MNHEY and CDR2 is SMNVEV in the germline V gene (reference sequence). In nucleotides, the CDR3 is TGTGCCAGCAGACCCTTCGGACTAGCGTCTTCTAATGAGCAGTTCTTC. Translated, it gives CASRPFGLASSNEQFF.

The chain carries TRBV5-1 and TRBJ2-7, with TRBD1 identical over 7 bases. Unmatched junction bases numbered 13, after V lost 4 bases and J lost 6 bases. The CDR3 has 15 residues. Germline lookup yields CDR1 SGHRS and CDR2 YFSETQ. CDR3 coding DNA: TGCGCCAGCAGCCCTGACGGATTAAAGGGGGCCGAGCAGTACTTC. This translates into CASSPDGLKGAEQYF.

The chain carries TRBV23-1 and TRBJ2-3; tentatively, D is TRBD2 (5 bases). TRBV23-1 is classed as an ORF, of uncertain function. The CDR3 runs to 11 residues. Trimming removed 4 bases from V and 6 bases from J, with 5 bases in between. This chain's CDR3 is CASSPGDTQYF. CDR3 sequence (DNA): TGCGCCAGCAGTCCGGGGGATACGCAGTATTTT.

V and J are TRBV7-2 and TRBJ2-7; 9 bases are shared with TRBD1. The CDR3 is 15 amino acids. The V segment lost 2 bases and the J segment 2 bases; nucleotides outside the gene matches: 4. CDR1 SGHTA and CDR2 FQGNSA come from the germline V gene. CDR3 sequence: CASSLSRTGAYEQYF. The CDR3 region has the DNA TGTGCCAGCAGCTTAAGCCGGACAGGGGCCTACGAGCAGTACTTC.

This clone was observed once. The rearrangement uses TRBV2 and TRBJ2-1, with 9 positions matching TRBD2. Germline V gene lookup returns CDR1 SNHLY and CDR2 FYNNEI. Trimming took 4 bases from V and 7 from J; bases not matched to a gene: 5. This CDR3 contains 14 residues. DNA of the CDR3: TGTGCCAGCAGTGGAGCGGGAGGTCGGAATGAGCAGTTCTTC. It translates to CASSGAGGRNEQFF. Full variable domain (outside the CDR3, taken from reference TRBV2 and TRBJ2-1): EPEVTQTPSHQVTQMGQEVILRCVPISNHLYFYWYRQILGQKVEFLVSFYNNEISEKSEIFDDQFSVERPDGSNFTLKIRSTKLEDSAMYFCASSGAGGRNEQFFGPGTRLTVL.

The chain carries TRBV18 and TRBJ2-7; no firm D call. CDR3 size: 13 residues. V lost 5 bases and J lost 3, with 11 bases in between. Germline values: CDR1 KGHSH, CDR2 LQKENI. For the CDR3, the DNA is TGTGCCAGCTCAGGCAGTCGCAACTACGAGCAGTACTTC. It is translated as CASSGSRNYEQYF.